One sample yielded the 5 T cell receptor beta chains listed below, sequenced in a study of T cell clonotyping in hematopoietic cell transplantation. Some clones are missing from TCRdb's copy, which holds only in-frame ones; the method was immunoSEQ multiplex PCR. The sample lists 20,000 to 25,000 clones, 90% occurring once. Time point specified: recipient sample about 28 days before transplant, after cytoreduction. The sample here was peripheral blood mononuclear cells, taken before stem cell transplant. The source of these receptors is a man aged 18 to 30 with biphenotypic leukemia. Some clones in this sample may be carry-over from other donors' samples.

This chain joins TRBV4-3 and TRBJ1-5, with D possibly TRBD1 on 6 matching bases. Trimming removed 0 bases at V and 4 bases at J, with 19 bases between. Germline V gene sequence: CDR1 LGHNA, CDR2 YSLEER. This CDR3 is built from 18 residues. CDR3 DNA: TGCGCCAGCAGCCAAGAGGGCGGGAGGACAGTGACAAATCAGCCCCAGCATTTT. Its protein product is CASSQEGGRTVTNQPQHF.

The V and J genes are TRBV11-2 and TRBJ2-7; D might be TRBD1 or TRBD2, each matching 6 bases. Trimming took 7 bases from V and 2 from J, leaving 24 bases between them. The germline V gene encodes CDR1 SGHAT and CDR2 FQNNGV. CDR3 length: 17 amino acids. In DNA form, the CDR3 reads TGTGCCAGCACCTCAATCCAAAGCGGCGGGACACCCTACGAGCAGTACTTC. Its protein is CASTSIQSGGTPYEQYF.

V and J are TRBV6-5 and TRBJ2-3; weak D call: TRBD1 (5 bases). This CDR3 comprises 15 residues. V lost 2 bases, J lost 8 bases, and 17 bases lay in between. The germline gives CDR1 MNHEY, CDR2 SVGAGI. The CDR3 sequence: CASSYEGVGLITQYF. CDR3 DNA: TGTGCCAGCAGTTACGAAGGGGTTGGATTAATTACGCAGTATTTT.

The chain combines TRBV4-2 with TRBJ2-7; TRBD2 agrees at 10 bases. This CDR3 comprises 16 residues. CDR1 is LGHNA, CDR2 YNFKEQ, per germline. V was clipped by 0 bases and J by 4 bases; unmatched bases: 6. CDR3 sequence: CASSQDQLAGIYEQYF. CDR3 DNA: TGTGCCAGCAGCCAAGATCAACTAGCGGGGATTTACGAGCAGTACTTC.

This sequence joins TRBV6-5 and TRBJ2-7; weak D call: TRBD1 (6 bases). The CDR3 consists of 13 residues. V was clipped by 8 bases and J by 7 bases, with 18 bases between them. The germline CDR1 and CDR2 sequences are MNHEY and SVGAGI. For the CDR3, the DNA is TGTGCCAGCCTCAAGAGGGGGAATGGGGAGCAGTACTTC. Translation: CASLKRGNGEQYF.